Below are 9 T cell receptor beta chains sequenced from a single sample in a study of radiotherapy plus CTLA-4 blockade in lung cancer. Profiled with immunoSEQ multiplex PCR; TCRdb holds only in-frame clones, not every one. The sample has about 40,000 clones; 60% to 80% are singletons. The sequencing here drew on peripheral blood, taken from a patient treated with radiotherapy plus ipilimumab. The receptors shown here come from a human donor with non-small cell lung cancer that progressed on radiotherapy plus ipilimumab.

The chain couples TRBV7-3 to TRBJ2-1; 7 bases align to TRBD2. Per the germline V gene, CDR1 is SGHTA and CDR2 is FQGTGA. The J segment lost 2 bases and the V segment lost 1 base, leaving 5 bases of the junction unmatched. This CDR3 spans 16 amino acids. The DNA of the CDR3 is TGTGCCAGCAGCTTAATGGTAGGGACTACCTACAATGAGCAGTTCTTC. It encodes CASSLMVGTTYNEQFF. Variable domain in full (rest from reference TRBV7-3 and TRBJ2-1): GAGVSQTPSNKVTEKGKYVELRCDPISGHTALYWYRQSLGQGPEFLIYFQGTGAADDSGLPNDRFFAVRPEGSVSTLKIQRTERGDSAVYLCASSLMVGTTYNEQFFGPGTRLTVL.

The chain couples TRBV7-3 to TRBJ2-3, with a possible D match to TRBD2 (6 bases). The CDR3 is made up of 13 amino acids. Trimming pared 4 bases from V and 7 bases from J, leaving 12 bases between. The germline V gene has CDR1 SGHTA and CDR2 FQGTGA. The CDR3 DNA reads TGTGCCAGCAGCTCGGGGACTTCGAATACGCAGTATTTT. It translates to CASSSGTSNTQYF.

This clone was counted only a few times. This chain connects TRBV7-2 to TRBJ2-7; TRBD1 matches at 8 bases. This CDR3 is 15 amino acids long. Germline loops: CDR1 SGHTA, CDR2 FQGNSA. The V and J ends lost 0 bases and 2 bases, in that order; junction bases with no gene match: 3. The CDR3 DNA follows: TGTGCCAGCAGCTTAGCCGGACAGGGCACCTACGAGCAGTACTTC. This sequence encodes CASSLAGQGTYEQYF.

In this sample, this clone turned up a few times. The chain combines TRBV4-3 with TRBJ2-4; a weak D match, TRBD2 (6 bases). This CDR3 is 14 amino acids long. Germline V gives CDR1 LGHNA, CDR2 YSLEER. V lost 0 bases, J lost 9 bases, and 12 bases lay in between. The CDR3 here is CASSQDPGVGIQYF. In nucleotides, the CDR3 is TGCGCCAGCAGCCAAGATCCGGGGGTGGGCATTCAGTACTTC.

This chain joins TRBV5-1 and TRBJ2-5; TRBD2 is a possible D gene (6 bases). The CDR3 runs 14 residues. With 5 bases removed from V and 5 bases from J, the gap between germline ends came to 16 bases. Per germline, CDR1 SGHRS and CDR2 YFSETQ. CDR3 region: CASRVGSGPETQYF. The DNA for the CDR3 is TGCGCCAGCAGAGTCGGTAGCGGTCCGGAGACCCAGTACTTC.

The V call is TRBV19, the J call TRBJ2-7; D is perhaps TRBD1 (5 bases). CDR3 length: 14 residues. Deletions cut 5 bases from V and 2 bases from J, with 13 bases between. Per germline, CDR1 LNHDA and CDR2 SQIVND (reference sequence). The CDR3 DNA is TGTGCCAGTAGTGACAGCGCCGGAACCTACGAGCAGTACTTC. It is translated as CASSDSAGTYEQYF.

This chain uses TRBV7-9 with TRBJ2-7; 7 positions agree with TRBD1. CDR3 length: 14 residues. From germline, CDR1 is SEHNR and CDR2 FQNEAQ (reference sequence). With 4 bases clipped from V and 4 bases from J, the junction kept 7 bases outside the gene matches. The CDR3: CASSWTGTGYEQYF. CDR3 nucleotides: TGTGCCAGCAGCTGGACAGGAACCGGGTACGAGCAGTACTTC.

DNA for the CDR3: TGTGCCAGCAGCGTAGGTCAGGGGGCCTACAATGAGCAGTTCTTC. It translates to CASSVGQGAYNEQFF. The chain joins TRBV9 to TRBJ2-1; 7 nucleotides align to TRBD1. Trimming removed 0 bases from V and 2 bases from J; junction bases left unmatched: 2. The CDR3 sequence is 15 residues long. Germline values: CDR1 SGDLS, CDR2 YYNGEE.

This clone was recorded a few times. V and J are TRBV5-4 and TRBJ2-5, with D tentatively TRBD1 (5 bases). Looked up from germline, CDR1 is SGHNT and CDR2 is YYREEE (reference sequence). The CDR3 is 15 amino acids. Trimming removed 5 bases from V and 1 base from J, with 15 bases in between. CDR3 protein: CASRRAGSIQETQYF. The CDR3 DNA reads as TGTGCCAGCAGACGGGCAGGGTCAATCCAAGAGACCCAGTACTTC.